The 13 T cell receptor beta chains presented below share a single source sample, sequenced in a study of control samples from healthy donors and cancer patients (TCRdb year 2020). The library was prepared using the immunoSEQ multiplex PCR assay. Sourced from immuneACCESS, this table was stored by TCRdb with only in-frame sequences that have V and J called. A share of the clones is absent; for the studies checked, an unresolved V gene accounts for under half, and the remainder has no known explanation. The sample table shows 130,000 or so clones, and nearly 90% are seen once. The ten top clones hold around 6.9% of the sample. The sequenced sample consisted of PBMCs. The receptors were gathered from a middle-aged man with head and neck cancer.

This chain connects TRBV7-2 to TRBJ2-5, with D maybe TRBD1 (6 bases). This CDR3 contains 13 residues. The germline gives CDR1 SGHTA, CDR2 FQGNSA. The V gene lost 3 bases and the J gene lost 5 bases, with 10 bases spanning the gap. CDR3 nucleotide sequence: TGTGCCAGCAGCTTTTTTAGGGGGGAGACCCAGTACTTC. Residues: CASSFFRGETQYF.

The DNA for the CDR3 is TGCGCCAGCAGCCAAGGACTAAACTCCTACAATGAGCAGTTCTTC. Protein sequence: CASSQGLNSYNEQFF. This chain links TRBV4-1 with TRBJ2-1; D might be TRBD2 (5 bases). Trimming left V 1 base short and J 0 bases short, with 7 bases between. Germline CDR1 MGHRA, CDR2 YSYEKL. The CDR3 sequence is 15 residues long.

This clone was counted between two and nine times. The genes are TRBV12-3 or TRBV12-4 and TRBJ2-7, with TRBD2 matching 7 bases. V gave up 7 bases and J gave up 9 bases; unmatched junction bases: 12. This CDR3 spans 13 amino acids. The CDR3 loop is CASNSRPTGGQYF. DNA of the CDR3: TGTGCCAGCAACTCCCGGCCCACGGGAGGGCAGTACTTC.

The chain joins TRBV11-2 to TRBJ2-3; 7 bases align to TRBD2. V lost 5 bases to trimming and J lost 1 base; unmatched junction nucleotides: 9. The CDR3 contains 16 residues. Germline V CDR1 and CDR2: SGHAT, FQNNGV. The CDR3 DNA reads as TGTGCCAGCAGCCGCTGGGGAGGGGCACGCACAGATACGCAGTATTTT. Encoded protein: CASSRWGGARTDTQYF.

The genes are TRBV28 and TRBJ1-1; tentative D call: TRBD1 (6 bases). The CDR3 sequence is 13 residues long. V was pared by 3 bases and J by 6 bases, with 11 bases between. The germline V gene encodes CDR1 MDHEN and CDR2 SYDVKM. The CDR3 region has the DNA TGTGCCAGCAGTTTTCAGGGGATGGCTGAAGCTTTCTTT. Amino acids: CASSFQGMAEAFF.

The chain uses TRBV10-2 and TRBJ2-4; D remains ambiguous. V was pared by 5 bases and J by 3 bases, with 14 bases between. The CDR3 spans 15 residues. CDR1 and CDR2 from the germline V gene are WSHSY and SAAADI. CDR3 sequence (DNA): TGCGCCAGCAGTCTGGACGTTTTGGGCAAAAACATTCAGTACTTC. Protein product: CASSLDVLGKNIQYF.

The gene calls are TRBV29-1 and TRBJ2-1; no reliable D call. The CDR3 extends over 11 amino acids. CDR1 SQVTM and CDR2 ANQGSEA come from the germline V gene. Trimming took off 6 bases at V and 7 bases at J, with 10 bases between the two ends. This CDR3 reads CSVPRQNEQFF. DNA of the CDR3: TGCAGCGTCCCCCGGCAGAATGAGCAGTTCTTC.

This clone has only one observation. V gene TRBV10-2 combines with J gene TRBJ1-3; weak D call: TRBD1 (5 bases). Germline V gene data show CDR1 as WSHSY and CDR2 as SAAADI. Trimming shortened V by 2 bases and J by 3 bases, and 8 bases separated the two germline ends. The CDR3 runs 14 residues. The CDR3 DNA follows: TGCGCCAGCAGTGAGGGGGGGGTTGGAAACACCATATATTTT. Its protein is CASSEGGVGNTIYF.

The V and J genes are TRBV2 and TRBJ2-6; unclear D gene. Germline V lookup: CDR1 SNHLY, CDR2 FYNNEI. This CDR3 contains 15 residues. V lost 5 bases to trimming and J lost 1 base, with 9 bases between them. The CDR3 sequence is CASSKDLSGANVLTF. CDR3 coding DNA: TGTGCCAGCAGTAAGGACCTATCTGGGGCCAACGTCCTGACTTTC.

V gene TRBV7-9 combines with J gene TRBJ2-7; 11 bases line up with TRBD1. This CDR3 contains 15 residues. CDR1 SEHNR and CDR2 FQNEAQ come from the germline V gene (reference sequence). With V trimmed by 3 bases and J by 4 bases, 5 bases remained unmatched. As DNA, the CDR3 is TGTGCCAGCAGCTTCATCGGGACAGGGGGGTACGAGCAGTACTTC. Amino acids: CASSFIGTGGYEQYF.

This rearrangement joins TRBV13 to TRBJ2-7; a weak D match, TRBD2 (6 bases). V dropped 1 base and J dropped 4 bases, with 8 bases sitting between them. The CDR3 loop spans 13 amino acids. Germline values: CDR1 PRHDT, CDR2 FYEKMQ (reference sequence). CDR3: CASSLAGDYEQYF. CDR3 DNA: TGTGCCAGCAGCTTAGCGGGAGATTACGAGCAGTACTTC.

The chain couples TRBV18 to TRBJ2-1, with 7 bases aligning to TRBD2. The J segment lost 0 bases and the V segment lost 5 bases, leaving 1 base of the junction unmatched. Germline V gene data show CDR1 as KGHSH and CDR2 as LQKENI. The CDR3 consists of 14 residues. The CDR3 sequence: CASSTGGSYNEQFF. In nucleotides, the CDR3 is TGTGCCAGCTCAACGGGAGGCTCCTACAATGAGCAGTTCTTC.

This clone showed up just once. V is TRBV28 and J is TRBJ2-7, with 9 bases identical to TRBD1. CDR1 MDHEN and CDR2 SYDVKM come from the germline V gene. CDR3 length equals 15 residues. The J segment lost 4 bases and the V segment lost 2 bases, leaving 6 bases of the junction unmatched. The CDR3 coding sequence is TGTGCCAGCAGTTTAACGGGACAGGGTCCATACGAGCAGTACTTC. Protein: CASSLTGQGPYEQYF.